This TCR beta chain derives from a study of T-cell reconstitution after alpha-beta-depleted transplantation in children. Findings of the study overall: Expanded graft clones, several hundred of them, were reportedly the source of alpha-beta T cells about two months after transplant. Surviving thymic progenitors and recipient T cells were the source of high TCRbeta diversity at day 60 in some patients. T cells produced anew were the main source of T-cell counts and diversity one year after transplant.

This clonotype was recorded many times. No antigen is known for it. The length of the CDR3 is 15 residues. V was cut by 2 bases and J by 4 bases, with 9 bases left in between. CDR1 and CDR2 from the germline V gene are MNHEY and SVGEGT. The library targeted TCRbeta and was prepared with unique molecular identifiers. TCRdb redid the calling of the PCR reads with MiXCR, one entry per CDR3 protein. Of fewer than 700,000 distinct CDR3 sequences in the sample, about an eighth were seen once. The TCR sequence derives from a male patient aged 5 to 17 who had a stem cell transplant for acute myeloid leukemia, so the T cells may come from the graft donor. The input for sequencing was PBMCs, mostly from graft donor cells, taken 360 days after TCRalphabeta/CD19-depleted stem cell transplant. The chain joins TRBV6-2 or TRBV6-3 to TRBJ2-6; D is undetermined. This CDR3 reads CASSYPPWGANVLTF. CDR3 DNA sequence: TGTGCCAGCAGTTACCCCCCTTGGGGGGCCAACGTCCTGACTTTC.